This is a list of T cell receptor beta chains from one sample in a study of blood T cell repertoires in COVID-19. Method: immunoSEQ multiplex PCR; TCRdb's copy keeps in-frame clones and lacks some. The sample has about 95,000 clones, about 84% seen once; the top ten hold about 24%. Sequencing input: peripheral blood. The receptors were sampled from a human donor in a cohort sampled during active COVID-19. Both conserved end residues are trimmed from each CDR3.

>TRBV3-1/TRBV3-2
ASSPGSAGVGELF
>TRBV7-9
ASSLRGSYGYT
>TRBV10-3
AISESSGHYEQY
>TRBV9
ASSVGGSSSGEQF
>TRBV20-1
SASVGAETQY
>TRBV11-2
ASSLSGTGKETQY
>TRBV28
ASSLDRGSNQPQH
>TRBV2
AGSGQPNTEAF
>TRBV29-1
SGRQGIEY
>TRBV18
ASSPPLNREGSPLH
>TRBV20-1
SASPPGRGYEQY
>TRBV6-1
ASSPPVQTGGGYT
>TRBV7-8
ASSPRRTGGMHNEQF
>TRBV11-2
ASSLSGVGTDTQY
>TRBV3-1/TRBV3-2
ASSQDNFGGSTDTQY
>TRBV27
ASSSARAGELF
>TRBV29-1
SVDFGGLQY
>TRBV19
ASSNFGGTEAF
>TRBV20-1
SASSGIGNQPQH
>TRBV19
ASSIAASGTNYEQY
>TRBV5-6
ASTLGQGNTEAF
>TRBV7-6
ASSPGQGSSQPQH
>TRBV2
ASSEGGNQPQH
>TRBV29-1
SVHTQGRGQETQY
>TRBV5-1
ASSLARDRVNGYT
>TRBV5-1
ASSWGTSTDTQY
>TRBV12-3/TRBV12-4
ASSRTDTQY
>TRBV12-5
ASGPGTREKLF
>TRBV5-6
ASTLPGYEQY
>TRBV24-1
ATSDHRDGEAF
>TRBV19
ASSIPPEPQH
>TRBV18
ASSPDLNEQF
>TRBV9
ASNGLAGGNTGELF
>TRBV9
ASRRTADLNTGELF
>TRBV6-5
ASTSTGLNTEAF
>TRBV9
ASSARHGAGDAGYGYT
>TRBV2
ASSEALGGQGLE
>TRBV5-1
ASSLGGNTEAF
>TRBV7-2
ASSEQGAGSGNTIY
>TRBV3-1/TRBV3-2
ASSQTTTQPQH